The rows below give T cell receptor beta chains drawn from one sample of a study of STAT5B mutations in CD4+ large granular lymphocyte leukemia. Only in-frame clones appear in the TCRdb table, and some are missing; sequencing was by immunoSEQ multiplex PCR. The table has tens of thousands of clones, around 80% seen once. The sequenced material came from CD4+ T cells from blood buffy coats. These TCRs come from a human donor in good health. Both conserved end residues are part of each CDR3. D genes are given only for firm matches. The size entry is marked missing in some rows and otherwise reads once, few, many or a size class.

size: NA
D: TRBD2
length: 15
J: TRBJ2-5
V: TRBV30
DNA: TGTGCCTGGAACCCCGGGACTACCGATCGAGAGACCCAGTACTTC
CDR3: CAWNPGTTDRETQYF

size: few
D: TRBD2
length: 16
J: TRBJ2-2
V: TRBV10-1
DNA: TGCGCCAGCGGCGAACCCGGGGCTAGCGGCGGCTGGGAGCTGTTTTTT
CDR3: CASGEPGASGGWELFF

size: NA
D: NA
length: 13
J: TRBJ1-5
V: TRBV5-5
DNA: TGTGCCAGCAGGACGGATAGCAATCAGCCCCAGCATTTT
CDR3: CASRTDSNQPQHF

size: NA
D: TRBD2
length: 16
J: TRBJ2-1
V: TRBV4-1
DNA: TGCGCCAGCAGCGAGGGAAAGCGGGAAAGCTCGAATGAGCAGTTCTTC
CDR3: CASSEGKRESSNEQFF

size: NA
D: TRBD2
length: 14
J: TRBJ2-7
V: TRBV6-1
DNA: TGTGCCAGCAGTGAAGCAGCGGGAGGGCCGGAGCAGTACTTC
CDR3: CASSEAAGGPEQYF

size: few
D: TRBD1
length: 15
J: TRBJ1-5
V: TRBV4-1
DNA: TGCGCCAGCAGTCCACAGGGGATCTCCGTTCAGCCCCAGCATTTT
CDR3: CASSPQGISVQPQHF

size: NA
D: TRBD2
length: 15
J: TRBJ2-1
V: TRBV6-5
DNA: TGTGCCAGCACCCTGGGACTAGCGGGAGTGACTGAGCAGTTCTTC
CDR3: CASTLGLAGVTEQFF

size: NA
D: TRBD1
length: 15
J: TRBJ2-5
V: TRBV7-6
DNA: TGTGCCAGCAGCTTAGAGGGACAGGGAAGGGAGACCCAGTACTTC
CDR3: CASSLEGQGRETQYF

size: few
D: NA
length: 11
J: TRBJ2-6
V: TRBV2
DNA: TGTGCCAGCACGGTACGGGGTGTCCTGACTTTC
CDR3: CASTVRGVLTF

size: NA
D: NA
length: 13
J: TRBJ2-5
V: TRBV4-1
DNA: TGCGCCAGCAGCCAACCTCCACAAGAGACCCAGTACTTC
CDR3: CASSQPPQETQYF

size: NA
D: NA
length: 13
J: TRBJ2-1
V: TRBV10-3
DNA: TGTGCCAGTACCGGGACACCCCTATCGGAGCAGTTCTTC
CDR3: CASTGTPLSEQFF

size: few
D: NA
length: 13
J: TRBJ1-5
V: TRBV7-9
DNA: TGTGCCAGCAGCTCGTGGGGTAGTCAGCCCCAGCATTTT
CDR3: CASSSWGSQPQHF

size: NA
D: NA
length: 15
J: TRBJ2-5
V: TRBV7-3
DNA: TGTGCCAGCAGCCCGACCGCCTTCGCCCAAAAGACCCAGTACTTC
CDR3: CASSPTAFAQKTQYF

size: NA
D: TRBD1
length: 12
J: TRBJ1-1
V: TRBV6-5
DNA: TGTGCCAGCAGTACAGGGGTGGCTGAAGCTTTCTTT
CDR3: CASSTGVAEAFF

size: NA
D: NA
length: 14
J: TRBJ1-1
V: TRBV2
DNA: TGTGCCAGCAGTAAGACAGGAATAGGCGCTGAAGCTTTCTTT
CDR3: CASSKTGIGAEAFF

size: NA
D: TRBD1
length: 13
J: TRBJ1-2
V: TRBV6-1
DNA: TGTGCCAGCAGTAACCGGGACAGAGATGGCTACACCTTC
CDR3: CASSNRDRDGYTF

size: few
D: TRBD1
length: 15
J: TRBJ2-5
V: TRBV10-1
DNA: TGCGCCAGCAGTCCCCGGACAGGGAGGACAGAGACCCAGTACTTC
CDR3: CASSPRTGRTETQYF

size: few
D: NA
length: 12
J: TRBJ1-1
V: TRBV29-1
DNA: TGCAGCGTTGATCGTGGCAGTCCTGTCTCTTTCTTT
CDR3: CSVDRGSPVSFF

size: NA
D: NA
length: 13
J: TRBJ1-2
V: TRBV10-3
DNA: TGTGCCACCCAGCAGGGCTCTAACTATGGCTACACCTTC
CDR3: CATQQGSNYGYTF

size: NA
D: NA
length: 12
J: TRBJ1-2
V: TRBV6-5
DNA: TGTGCCAGCAGTTCAGGGGCCCTTGGCTACACCTTC
CDR3: CASSSGALGYTF

size: NA
D: NA
length: 13
J: TRBJ2-4
V: TRBV6-1
DNA: TGTGCCAGCAGTGAAATTGAGCGGCAACTTCAGTACTTC
CDR3: CASSEIERQLQYF

size: NA
D: TRBD2
length: 16
J: TRBJ2-5
V: TRBV5-1
DNA: TGCGCCAGCAGCCCGGGACTAGCGGGAGTTCTGGAGACCCAGTACTTC
CDR3: CASSPGLAGVLETQYF

size: NA
D: TRBD1
length: 15
J: TRBJ2-5
V: TRBV6-5
DNA: TGTGCCAGCAGTTACGGGACAGCCAGCCAAGAGACCCAGTACTTC
CDR3: CASSYGTASQETQYF

size: NA
D: TRBD1
length: 15
J: TRBJ2-5
V: TRBV19
DNA: TGTGCCAGTAGTAACACAGGGGGCGGAGGGGAGACCCAGTACTTC
CDR3: CASSNTGGGGETQYF

size: NA
D: NA
length: 15
J: TRBJ2-1
V: TRBV10-3
DNA: TGTGCCATCAGTGGGACTTACAACTTAGGGAATGAGCAGTTCTTC
CDR3: CAISGTYNLGNEQFF

size: NA
D: TRBD2
length: 17
J: TRBJ2-7
V: TRBV4-1
DNA: TGCGCCAGCAGCCTCGGACTAGCGGGAGTAATGTCCTACGAGCAGTACTTC
CDR3: CASSLGLAGVMSYEQYF

size: NA
D: TRBD1
length: 15
J: TRBJ2-7
V: TRBV19
DNA: TGTGCCAGTAGTTTCACCTGGACAGGCTTAATGGAGCAGTACTTC
CDR3: CASSFTWTGLMEQYF

size: once
D: TRBD2
length: 16
J: TRBJ2-3
V: TRBV4-2
DNA: TGTGCCAGCAGCCAACGGCTAGCGGGAGGTCTAGATACGCAGTATTTT
CDR3: CASSQRLAGGLDTQYF

size: NA
D: TRBD2
length: 17
J: TRBJ2-7
V: TRBV5-4
DNA: TGTGCCAGCAGCGCGACGGGACTAGCGGGAGGGCCCGTCGAGCAGTACTTC
CDR3: CASSATGLAGGPVEQYF

size: few
D: NA
length: 17
J: TRBJ1-2
V: TRBV7-9
DNA: TGTGCCAGCAGCTTAGCGCTAATTCGGGGTATAGGGCGAGGCTACACCTTC
CDR3: CASSLALIRGIGRGYTF

size: NA
D: NA
length: 14
J: TRBJ2-7
V: TRBV18
DNA: TGTGCCAGCTCACCACAACGAAGTTCCTACGAGCAGTACTTC
CDR3: CASSPQRSSYEQYF

size: NA
D: TRBD1
length: 12
J: TRBJ1-5
V: TRBV29-1
DNA: TGCAGCGGAGGGACAGGGTCTGGGCCCCAGCATTTT
CDR3: CSGGTGSGPQHF

size: NA
D: TRBD1
length: 15
J: TRBJ2-7
V: TRBV27
DNA: TGTGCCAGCAGTAAGACAGGGGGTCCGGGCTACGAGCAGTACTTC
CDR3: CASSKTGGPGYEQYF

size: once
D: NA
length: 15
J: TRBJ2-7
V: TRBV23-1
DNA: TGCGCCAGCAGTCAATCGGGACTCCTTTCCTACGAGCAGTACTTC
CDR3: CASSQSGLLSYEQYF

size: once
D: NA
length: 19
J: TRBJ2-3
V: TRBV21-1
DNA: TGTGCCAGCAGCAAAGAGGGGACCTTAGAATCCAATGGCCCAGATACGCAGTATTTT
CDR3: CASSKEGTLESNGPDTQYF

size: NA
D: TRBD1
length: 13
J: TRBJ1-1
V: TRBV13
DNA: TGTGCCAGCAGCCTCAGGGGGCCTAATGAAGCTTTCTTT
CDR3: CASSLRGPNEAFF

size: once
D: TRBD2
length: 18
J: TRBJ2-1
V: TRBV13
DNA: TGTGCCAGCAGCTTACATGTGAGACTAGCGGGAAACTTAAACGAGCAGTTCTTC
CDR3: CASSLHVRLAGNLNEQFF

size: NA
D: NA
length: 15
J: TRBJ2-1
V: TRBV5-4
DNA: TGTGCCAGCAGCTCAGACCCTCGGGCGGACAATGAGCAGTTCTTC
CDR3: CASSSDPRADNEQFF

size: NA
D: TRBD2
length: 14
J: TRBJ2-1
V: TRBV6-5
DNA: TGTGCCAGCAGCAGGACTAGCGGGAGCGATGAGCAGTTCTTC
CDR3: CASSRTSGSDEQFF

size: NA
D: NA
length: 15
J: TRBJ2-7
V: TRBV10-3
DNA: TGTGCCATTGGGGCGGGGGGACAGCTTCTCTACGAGCAGTACTTC
CDR3: CAIGAGGQLLYEQYF

size: NA
D: NA
length: 12
J: TRBJ2-3
V: TRBV5-6
DNA: TGTGCCAGCAGCCAAGAAACAGATACGCAGTATTTT
CDR3: CASSQETDTQYF

size: NA
D: TRBD2
length: 15
J: TRBJ2-1
V: TRBV4-1
DNA: TGCGCCAGCAGCCAAACTAGCGGTCCCTACAATGAGCAGTTCTTC
CDR3: CASSQTSGPYNEQFF

size: NA
D: NA
length: 18
J: TRBJ1-5
V: TRBV27
DNA: TGTGCCAGCCGACCTACCGCGACACTCCGCTATAGCAATCAGCCCCAGCATTTT
CDR3: CASRPTATLRYSNQPQHF

size: once
D: NA
length: 14
J: TRBJ2-5
V: TRBV5-1
DNA: TGCGCCAGCAGCTTGGGGACGAACCAAGAGACCCAGTACTTC
CDR3: CASSLGTNQETQYF

size: NA
D: NA
length: 12
J: TRBJ2-7
V: TRBV28
DNA: TGTGCCAGCAGTCAACTCAATTACGAGCAGTACTTC
CDR3: CASSQLNYEQYF

size: NA
D: NA
length: 15
J: TRBJ2-5
V: TRBV5-1
DNA: TGCGCCAGCAGCTTGAACTGGGCGATCCAAGAGACCCAGTACTTC
CDR3: CASSLNWAIQETQYF

size: NA
D: NA
length: 14
J: TRBJ2-2
V: TRBV2
DNA: TGTGCCAGCAAGGGAGGTCCCAACACCGGGGAGCTGTTTTTT
CDR3: CASKGGPNTGELFF

size: NA
D: NA
length: 13
J: TRBJ2-5
V: TRBV6-5
DNA: TGTGCCAGCAACAACGGCCTCACGAAGACCCAGTACTTC
CDR3: CASNNGLTKTQYF

size: NA
D: NA
length: 14
J: TRBJ2-1
V: TRBV27
DNA: TGTGCCAGCAGTTTGGGGGGTGGGTACAATGAGCAGTTCTTC
CDR3: CASSLGGGYNEQFF

size: few
D: NA
length: 14
J: TRBJ1-4
V: TRBV2
DNA: TGTGCCAGCAACAACAGGGCAACTAATGAAAAACTGTTTTTT
CDR3: CASNNRATNEKLFF

size: NA
D: TRBD1
length: 16
J: TRBJ1-1
V: TRBV18
DNA: TGTGCCAGCTTCCTCCTTTCGACAGGGGAAAATCCTGAAGCTTTCTTT
CDR3: CASFLLSTGENPEAFF

size: NA
D: NA
length: 14
J: TRBJ1-5
V: TRBV6-6
DNA: TGTGCCAGCGGGGGGGGGTTGGGCAATCAGCCCCAGCATTTT
CDR3: CASGGGLGNQPQHF

size: NA
D: NA
length: 15
J: TRBJ2-2
V: TRBV10-3
DNA: TGTGCCATAACTACCGGGACACAGAACACCGGGGAGCTGTTTTTT
CDR3: CAITTGTQNTGELFF